This T cell receptor (beta chain) is drawn from a study of CD8+ T cells in alopecia areata. RNA was isolated and reverse transcribed to cDNA, the sequencing template. Libraries were prepared by immunoSEQ multiplex PCR; TCRdb keeps only in-frame clonotypes and omits some of them. This sample has fewer than 250,000 clones, with under 40% found just once. About this clone itself: Antigen specificity is unknown.

Overall study results and limits: Persistence in scalp and blood during tofacitinib was observed for many expanded lesional clones.

Treatment given: oral pan-JAK inhibitor, 5-10 mg twice daily. Alopecia areata patients provided lesional scalp punch biopsies and peripheral blood, both collected for the study. Sample: CD4+ T cells sorted from blood, taken between weeks 30 and 35, from a patient treated with tofacitinib. The clonotype originates from a human donor with alopecia areata.

As DNA, the CDR3 is TGCGCCAGCAGCCCCCCATCGCCGGGGGGGCAAGAGACCCAGTACTTC. Translation gives CASSPPSPGGQETQYF. The rearrangement uses TRBV4-1 and TRBJ2-5; 8 bases agree with TRBD2. The CDR3 spans 16 residues. Germline assignment: CDR1 MGHRA and CDR2 YSYEKL. V dropped 4 bases and J dropped 2; count of bases not matched to a gene: 9.